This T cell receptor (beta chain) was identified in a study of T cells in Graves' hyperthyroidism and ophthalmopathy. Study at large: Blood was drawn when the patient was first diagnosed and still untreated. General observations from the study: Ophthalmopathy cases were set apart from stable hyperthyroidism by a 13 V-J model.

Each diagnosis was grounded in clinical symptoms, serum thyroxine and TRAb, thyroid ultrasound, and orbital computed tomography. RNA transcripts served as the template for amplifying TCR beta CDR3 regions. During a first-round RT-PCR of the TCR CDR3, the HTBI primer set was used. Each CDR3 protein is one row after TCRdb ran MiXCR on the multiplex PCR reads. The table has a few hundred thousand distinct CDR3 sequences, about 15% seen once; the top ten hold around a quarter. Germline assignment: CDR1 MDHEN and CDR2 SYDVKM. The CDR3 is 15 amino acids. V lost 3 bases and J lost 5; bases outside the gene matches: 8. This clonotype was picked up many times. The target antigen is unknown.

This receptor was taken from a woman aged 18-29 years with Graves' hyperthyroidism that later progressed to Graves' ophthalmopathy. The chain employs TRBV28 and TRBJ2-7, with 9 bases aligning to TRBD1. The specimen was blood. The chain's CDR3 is CASSFLRGTGNEQYF. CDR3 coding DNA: TGTGCCAGCAGTTTTCTGCGCGGGACAGGGAACGAGCAGTACTTC.